Here is one TCR beta chain with its context. The data derive from a study of blood T cell repertoires in COVID-19. Study context: Collection of acute and convalescent COVID-19 samples took place in the United States, Italy and Spain. T cells, B-cell-depleted T cells, or PBMCs supplied cDNA or gDNA.

Original processing notes: The assay estimated nucleated cells by amplifying reference gene primers. The assay was immunoSEQ multiplex PCR, and TCRdb's table has in-frame clones only and misses some. That table is the source of V, J and clone size, and D and trimming were worked out from the DNA. The repertoire includes roughly 290,000 clones, roughly 86% of them detected once, and about 1.9% sits in the top ten. The junction had 10 bases not matched to a gene; V was cut back by 1 base and J by 0 bases. Germline CDR1 LGHDT, CDR2 YNNKEL (reference sequence). CDR3 length: 19 residues. The chain couples TRBV3-1 (or the pseudogene TRBV3-2) to TRBJ2-5; 11 positions match TRBD2. The sequenced material came from peripheral blood. The origin of this receptor is a woman aged 30 to 39 who had recovered from COVID-19. The DNA of the CDR3 is TGTGCCAGCAGCCAAGTAGATAGCGGGGGGGCCCTGTACCAAGAGACCCAGTACTTC. This translates into CASSQVDSGGALYQETQYF.